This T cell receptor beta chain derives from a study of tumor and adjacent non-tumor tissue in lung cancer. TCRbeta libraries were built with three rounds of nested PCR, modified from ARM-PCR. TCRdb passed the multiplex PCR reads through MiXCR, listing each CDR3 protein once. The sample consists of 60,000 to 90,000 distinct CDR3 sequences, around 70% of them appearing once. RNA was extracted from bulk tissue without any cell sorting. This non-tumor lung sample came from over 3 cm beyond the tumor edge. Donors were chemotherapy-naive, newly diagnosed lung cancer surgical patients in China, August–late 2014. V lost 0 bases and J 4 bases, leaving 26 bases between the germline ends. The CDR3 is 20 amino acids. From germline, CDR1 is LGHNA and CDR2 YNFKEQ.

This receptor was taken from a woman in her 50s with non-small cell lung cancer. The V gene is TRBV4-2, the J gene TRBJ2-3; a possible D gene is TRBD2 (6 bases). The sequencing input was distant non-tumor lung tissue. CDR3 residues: CASSQDVIISGRAEADTQYF. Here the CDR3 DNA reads TGTGCCAGCAGCCAAGATGTGATCATTAGCGGTAGGGCCGAAGCAGATACGCAGTATTTT.